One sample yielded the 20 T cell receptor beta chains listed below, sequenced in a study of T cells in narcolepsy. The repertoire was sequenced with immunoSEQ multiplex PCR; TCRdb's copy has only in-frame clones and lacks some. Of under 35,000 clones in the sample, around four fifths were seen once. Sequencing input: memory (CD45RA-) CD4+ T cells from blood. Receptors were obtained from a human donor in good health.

In DNA, the CDR3 is TGTGCCAGCAGTTGGACAGTTTATAATTCACCCCTCCACTTT. Translation gives CASSWTVYNSPLHF. V and J are TRBV6-1 and TRBJ1-6, with TRBD1 as a possible D gene (6 bases). Germline V gene data show CDR1 as MNHNS and CDR2 as SASEGT. The CDR3 spans 14 residues. V lost 5 bases and J lost 4, with 9 bases in between.

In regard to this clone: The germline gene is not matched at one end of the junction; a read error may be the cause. DNA for the CDR3: TGTTCCAGCCGTACCACCACGAACACTGAAGCTTTCTTT. The encoded protein is CSSRTTTNTEAFF. This chain links TRBV6-1 with TRBJ1-1; D gene ambiguous. The germline V gene encodes CDR1 MNHNS and CDR2 SASEGT. This CDR3 is 13 amino acids long.

Here the CDR3 reads CASSFPAYNSPLHF. CDR3 coding DNA: TGTGCCAGCAGTTTTCCGGCTTATAATTCACCCCTCCACTTT. J is TRBJ1-6 and V is TRBV28; D remains ambiguous. Per germline, CDR1 MDHEN and CDR2 SYDVKM. Trimming took 3 bases from V and 4 from J, leaving 7 bases between them. This CDR3 contains 14 residues.

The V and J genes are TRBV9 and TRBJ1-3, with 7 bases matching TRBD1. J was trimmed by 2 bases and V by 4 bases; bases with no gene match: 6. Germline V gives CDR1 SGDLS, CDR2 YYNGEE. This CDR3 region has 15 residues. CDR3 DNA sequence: TGTGCCAGCAGCTCCTCGGGACAGCCTGGAAACACCATATATTTT. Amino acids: CASSSSGQPGNTIYF. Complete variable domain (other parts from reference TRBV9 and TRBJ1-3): DSGVTQTPKHLITATGQRVTLRCSPRSGDLSVYWYQQSLDQGLQFLIQYYNGEERAKGNILERFSAQQFPDLHSELNLSSLELGDSALYFCASSSSGQPGNTIYFGEGSWLTVV.

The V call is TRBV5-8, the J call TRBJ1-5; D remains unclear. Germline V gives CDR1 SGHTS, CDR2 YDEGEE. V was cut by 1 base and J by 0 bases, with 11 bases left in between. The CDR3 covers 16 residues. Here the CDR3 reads CASSLYRKYSNQPQHF. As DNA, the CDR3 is TGTGCCAGCAGCTTGTACAGAAAATATAGCAATCAGCCCCAGCATTTT.

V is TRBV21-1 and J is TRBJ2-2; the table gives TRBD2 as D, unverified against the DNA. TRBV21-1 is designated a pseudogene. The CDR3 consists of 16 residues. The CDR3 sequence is CASSKQGSGGTGELFF. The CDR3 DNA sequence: TGTGCCAGCAGCAAACAAGGTAGCGGGGGTACCGGGGAGCTGTTTTTT.

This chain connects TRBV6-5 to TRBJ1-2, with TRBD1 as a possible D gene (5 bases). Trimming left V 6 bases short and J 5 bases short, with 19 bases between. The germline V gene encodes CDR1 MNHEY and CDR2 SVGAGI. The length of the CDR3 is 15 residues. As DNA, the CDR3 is TGTGCCAGCAGGAACAGGCTTTCTCCAAATTATGGCTACACCTTC. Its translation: CASRNRLSPNYGYTF.

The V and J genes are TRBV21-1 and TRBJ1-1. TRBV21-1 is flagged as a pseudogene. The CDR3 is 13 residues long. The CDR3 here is CASRRGEGTEAFF. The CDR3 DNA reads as TGTGCCAGCAGAAGAGGGGAGGGCACTGAAGCTTTCTTT.

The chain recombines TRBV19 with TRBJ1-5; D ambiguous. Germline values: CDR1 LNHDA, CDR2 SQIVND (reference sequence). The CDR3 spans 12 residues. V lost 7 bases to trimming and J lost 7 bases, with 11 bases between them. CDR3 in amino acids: CASKGALQPQHF. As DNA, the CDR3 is TGTGCCAGTAAAGGAGCCTTACAGCCCCAGCATTTT.

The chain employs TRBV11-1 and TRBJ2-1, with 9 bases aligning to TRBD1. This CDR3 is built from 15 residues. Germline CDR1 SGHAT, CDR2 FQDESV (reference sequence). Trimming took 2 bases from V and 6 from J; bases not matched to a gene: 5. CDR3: CASSLKRTGVNEQFF. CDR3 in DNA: TGTGCCAGCAGCTTAAAGAGGACAGGGGTCAATGAGCAGTTCTTC.

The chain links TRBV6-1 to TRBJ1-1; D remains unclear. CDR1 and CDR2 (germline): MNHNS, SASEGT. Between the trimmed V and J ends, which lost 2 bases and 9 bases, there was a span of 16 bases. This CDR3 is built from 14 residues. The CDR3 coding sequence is TGTGCCAGCAGTGAAAGTGGCGTGTCGCTAAAAGCTTTCTTT. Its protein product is CASSESGVSLKAFF.

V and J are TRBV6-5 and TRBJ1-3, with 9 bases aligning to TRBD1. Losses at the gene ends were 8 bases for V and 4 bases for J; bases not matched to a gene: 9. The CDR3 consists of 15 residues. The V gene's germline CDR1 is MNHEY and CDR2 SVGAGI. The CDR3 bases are TGTGCCAGCTATAGGACAGGGGCGGCCGGAAACACCATATATTTT. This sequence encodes CASYRTGAAGNTIYF.

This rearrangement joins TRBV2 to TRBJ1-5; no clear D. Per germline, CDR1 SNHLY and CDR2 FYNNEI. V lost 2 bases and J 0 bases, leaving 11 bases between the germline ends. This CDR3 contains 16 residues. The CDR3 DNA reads TGTGCCAGCAGTGAACGGCCAGAACGTAGCAATCAGCCCCAGCATTTT. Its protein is CASSERPERSNQPQHF.

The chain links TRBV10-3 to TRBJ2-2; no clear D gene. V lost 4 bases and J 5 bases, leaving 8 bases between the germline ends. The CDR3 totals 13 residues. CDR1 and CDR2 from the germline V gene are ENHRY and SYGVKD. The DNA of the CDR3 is TGTGCCATCAGTGTTTCGGTAACCGGGGAGCTGTTTTTT. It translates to CAISVSVTGELFF.

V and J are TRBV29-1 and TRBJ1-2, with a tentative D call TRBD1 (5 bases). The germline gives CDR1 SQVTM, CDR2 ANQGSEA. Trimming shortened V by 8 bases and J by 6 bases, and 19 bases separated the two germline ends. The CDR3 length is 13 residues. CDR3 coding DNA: TGCAGCCTACTTCTGTCCCAGGGTAATGGCTACACCTTC. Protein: CSLLLSQGNGYTF. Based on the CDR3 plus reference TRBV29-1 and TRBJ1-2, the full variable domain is SAVISQKPSRDICQRGTSLTIQCQVDSQVTMMFWYRQQPGQSLTLIATANQGSEATYESGFVIDKFPISRPNLTFSTLTVSNMSPEDSSIYLCSLLLSQGNGYTFGSGTRLTVV.

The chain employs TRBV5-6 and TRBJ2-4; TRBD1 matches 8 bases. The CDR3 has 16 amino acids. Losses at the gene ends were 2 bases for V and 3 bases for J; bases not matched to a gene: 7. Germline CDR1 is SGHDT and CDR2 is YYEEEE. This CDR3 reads CASSLNQGAVKNIQYF. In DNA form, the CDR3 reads TGTGCCAGCAGCTTAAATCAGGGGGCGGTCAAAAACATTCAGTACTTC.

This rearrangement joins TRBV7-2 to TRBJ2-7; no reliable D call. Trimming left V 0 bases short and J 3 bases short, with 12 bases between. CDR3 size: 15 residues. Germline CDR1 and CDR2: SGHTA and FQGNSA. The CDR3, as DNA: TGTGCCAGCAGCTTAGCCCCTGGCAGAGGCTACGAGCAGTACTTC. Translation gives CASSLAPGRGYEQYF. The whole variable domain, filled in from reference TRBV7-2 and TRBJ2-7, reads GAGVSQSPSNKVTEKGKDVELRCDPISGHTALYWYRQSLGQGLEFLIYFQGNSAPDKSGLPSDRFSAERTGGSVSTLTIQRTQQEDSAVYLCASSLAPGRGYEQYFGPGTRLTVT.

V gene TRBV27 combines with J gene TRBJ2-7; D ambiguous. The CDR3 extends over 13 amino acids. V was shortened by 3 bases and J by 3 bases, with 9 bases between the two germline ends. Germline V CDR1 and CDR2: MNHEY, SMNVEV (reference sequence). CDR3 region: CASSLGIHYEQYF. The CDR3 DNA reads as TGTGCCAGCAGTTTGGGGATTCACTACGAGCAGTACTTC.

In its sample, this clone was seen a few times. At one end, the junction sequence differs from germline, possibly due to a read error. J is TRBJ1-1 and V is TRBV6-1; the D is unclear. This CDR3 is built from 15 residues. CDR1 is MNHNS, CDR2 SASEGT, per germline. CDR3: CASRTTANMNTGAFF. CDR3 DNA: TGTGCCAGCAGGACCACAGCGAACATGAACACTGGAGCTTTCTTT.

CDR3 protein: CASSLQANRNTEAFF. For the CDR3, the DNA is TGTGCCAGCAGTTTACAAGCCAACCGCAACACTGAAGCTTTCTTT. This sequence joins TRBV27 and TRBJ1-1; D not certain. V lost 2 bases to trimming and J lost 2 bases, with 12 bases between them. Germline CDR1 and CDR2: MNHEY and SMNVEV (reference sequence). The CDR3 is 15 residues long.